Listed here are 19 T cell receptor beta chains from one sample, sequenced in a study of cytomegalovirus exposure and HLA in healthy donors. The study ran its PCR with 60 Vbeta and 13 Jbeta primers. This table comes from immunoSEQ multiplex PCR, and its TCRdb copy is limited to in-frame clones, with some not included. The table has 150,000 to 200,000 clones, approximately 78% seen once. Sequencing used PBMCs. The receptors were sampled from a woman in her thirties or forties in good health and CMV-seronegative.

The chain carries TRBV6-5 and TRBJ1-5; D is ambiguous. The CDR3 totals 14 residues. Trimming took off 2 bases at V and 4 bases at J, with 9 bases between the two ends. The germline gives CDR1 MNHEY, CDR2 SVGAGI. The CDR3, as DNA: TGTGCCAGCAGTTACCACAGAGTAAATCAGCCCCAGCATTTT. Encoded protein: CASSYHRVNQPQHF.

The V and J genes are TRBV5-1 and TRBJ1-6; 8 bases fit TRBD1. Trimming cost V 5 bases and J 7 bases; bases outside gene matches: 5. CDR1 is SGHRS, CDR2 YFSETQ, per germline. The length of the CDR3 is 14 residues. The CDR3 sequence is CASSSDRGNSPLHF. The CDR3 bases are TGCGCCAGCAGTTCTGACAGGGGAAATTCACCCCTCCACTTT.

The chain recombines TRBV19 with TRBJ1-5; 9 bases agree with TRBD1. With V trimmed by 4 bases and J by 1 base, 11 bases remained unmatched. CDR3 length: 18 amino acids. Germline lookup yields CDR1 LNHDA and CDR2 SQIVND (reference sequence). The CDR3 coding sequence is TGTGCCAGTAGTACCCCTCCGGGACAGGGAAGGAGCAATCAGCCCCAGCATTTT. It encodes CASSTPPGQGRSNQPQHF.

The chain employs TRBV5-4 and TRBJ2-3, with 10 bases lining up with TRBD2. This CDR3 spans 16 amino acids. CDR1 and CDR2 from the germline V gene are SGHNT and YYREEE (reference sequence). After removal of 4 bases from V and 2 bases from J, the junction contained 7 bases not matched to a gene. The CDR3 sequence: CASSPNLAGVTDTQYF. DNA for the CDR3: TGTGCCAGCAGCCCAAACCTAGCGGGAGTCACAGATACGCAGTATTTT. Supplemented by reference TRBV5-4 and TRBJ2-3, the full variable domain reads ETGVTQSPTHLIKTRGQQVTLRCSSQSGHNTVSWYQQALGQGPQFIFQYYREEENGRGNFPPRFSGLQFPNYSSELNVNALELDDSALYLCASSPNLAGVTDTQYFGPGTRLTVL.

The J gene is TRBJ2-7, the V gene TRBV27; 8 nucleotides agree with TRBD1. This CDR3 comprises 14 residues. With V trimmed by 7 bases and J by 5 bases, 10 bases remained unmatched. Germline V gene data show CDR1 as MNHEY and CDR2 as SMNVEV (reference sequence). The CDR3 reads CASNTLDRVHEQYF. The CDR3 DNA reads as TGTGCCAGCAACACGCTGGACAGGGTCCACGAGCAGTACTTC.

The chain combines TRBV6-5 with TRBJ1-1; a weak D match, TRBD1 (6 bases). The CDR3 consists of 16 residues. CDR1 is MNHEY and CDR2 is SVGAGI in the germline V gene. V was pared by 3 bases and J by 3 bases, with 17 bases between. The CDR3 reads CASSYSPGPGDTEAFF. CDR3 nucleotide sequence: TGTGCCAGCAGTTATTCTCCGGGCCCAGGGGACACTGAAGCTTTCTTT.

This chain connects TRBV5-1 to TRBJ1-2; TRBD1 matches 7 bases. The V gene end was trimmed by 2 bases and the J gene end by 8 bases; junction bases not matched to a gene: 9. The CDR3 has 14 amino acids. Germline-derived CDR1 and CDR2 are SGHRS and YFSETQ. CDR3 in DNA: TGCGCCAGCAGCTTAGTGACAGGGAACGGCGGCTACACCTTC. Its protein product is CASSLVTGNGGYTF.

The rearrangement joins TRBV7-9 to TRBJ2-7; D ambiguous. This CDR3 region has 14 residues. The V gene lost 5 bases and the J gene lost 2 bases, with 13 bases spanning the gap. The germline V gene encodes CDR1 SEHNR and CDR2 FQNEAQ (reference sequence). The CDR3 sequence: CASSITVSPYEQYF. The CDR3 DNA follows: TGTGCCAGCAGCATTACAGTTTCACCCTACGAGCAGTACTTC.

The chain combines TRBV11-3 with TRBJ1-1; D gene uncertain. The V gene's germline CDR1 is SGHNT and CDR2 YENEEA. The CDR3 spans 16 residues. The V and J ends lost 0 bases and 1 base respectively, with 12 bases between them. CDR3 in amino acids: CASSLDGRGGNTEAFF. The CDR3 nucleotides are TGTGCCAGCAGCTTAGATGGTCGGGGAGGGAACACTGAAGCTTTCTTT.

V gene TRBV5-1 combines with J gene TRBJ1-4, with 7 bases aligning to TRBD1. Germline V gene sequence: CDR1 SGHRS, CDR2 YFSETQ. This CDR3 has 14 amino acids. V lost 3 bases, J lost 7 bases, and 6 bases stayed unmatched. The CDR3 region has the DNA TGCGCCAGCAGCTCACAGGGACAGCCTGAAAAACTGTTTTTT. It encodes CASSSQGQPEKLFF.

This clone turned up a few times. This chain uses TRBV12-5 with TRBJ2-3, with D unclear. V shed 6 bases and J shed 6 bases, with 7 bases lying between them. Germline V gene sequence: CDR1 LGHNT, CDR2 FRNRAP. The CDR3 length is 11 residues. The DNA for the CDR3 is TGTGCTAGTGGCTCTTCCGATACGCAGTATTTT. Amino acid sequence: CASGSSDTQYF.

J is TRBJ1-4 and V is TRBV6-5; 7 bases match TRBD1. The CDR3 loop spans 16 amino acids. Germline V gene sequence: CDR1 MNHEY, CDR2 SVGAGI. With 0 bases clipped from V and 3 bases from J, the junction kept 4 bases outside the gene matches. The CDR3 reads CASSYSTGVANEKLFF. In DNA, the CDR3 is TGTGCCAGCAGTTACTCAACAGGGGTTGCTAATGAAAAACTGTTTTTT.

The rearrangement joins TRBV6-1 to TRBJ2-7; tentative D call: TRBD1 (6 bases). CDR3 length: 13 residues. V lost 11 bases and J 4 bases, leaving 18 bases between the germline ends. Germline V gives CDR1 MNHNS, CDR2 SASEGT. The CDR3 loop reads CAAAGGSGYEQYF. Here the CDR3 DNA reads TGTGCCGCCGCTGGGGGCTCCGGTTACGAGCAGTACTTC.

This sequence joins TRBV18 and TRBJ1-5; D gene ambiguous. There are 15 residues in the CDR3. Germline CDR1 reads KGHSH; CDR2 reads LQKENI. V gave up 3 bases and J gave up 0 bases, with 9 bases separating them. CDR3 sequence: CASSPSHSSNQPQHF. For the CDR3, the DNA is TGTGCCAGCTCACCCTCGCATAGTAGCAATCAGCCCCAGCATTTT.

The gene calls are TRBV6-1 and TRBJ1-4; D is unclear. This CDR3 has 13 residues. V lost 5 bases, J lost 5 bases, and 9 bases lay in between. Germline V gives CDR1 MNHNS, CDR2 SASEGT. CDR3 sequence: CASSLGPNEKLFF. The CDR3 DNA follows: TGTGCCAGCAGTTTGGGCCCGAATGAAAAACTGTTTTTT.

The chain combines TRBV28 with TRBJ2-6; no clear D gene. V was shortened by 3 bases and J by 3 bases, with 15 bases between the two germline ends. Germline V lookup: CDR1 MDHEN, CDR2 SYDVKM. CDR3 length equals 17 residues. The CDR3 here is CASSFIYTTGGANVLTF. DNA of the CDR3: TGTGCCAGCAGTTTTATATATACCACCGGTGGGGCCAACGTCCTGACTTTC.

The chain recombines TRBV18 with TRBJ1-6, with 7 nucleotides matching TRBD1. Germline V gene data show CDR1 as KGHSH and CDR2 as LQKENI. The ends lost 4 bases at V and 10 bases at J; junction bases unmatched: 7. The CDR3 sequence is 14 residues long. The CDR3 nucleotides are TGTGCCAGCTCACGGGACAGAAAGGGGTCACCCCTCCACTTT. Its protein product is CASSRDRKGSPLHF.

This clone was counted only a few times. CDR3 DNA sequence: TGTGCCAGTAAAGGACAGCTGTTGAATGAAAAACTGTTTTTT. Amino acid sequence: CASKGQLLNEKLFF. The chain recombines TRBV25-1 with TRBJ1-4; D is possibly TRBD1 (6 bases). Germline lookup yields CDR1 MGHDK and CDR2 SYGVNS. The length of the CDR3 is 14 residues. Trimming shortened V by 9 bases and J by 5 bases, and 16 bases separated the two germline ends.

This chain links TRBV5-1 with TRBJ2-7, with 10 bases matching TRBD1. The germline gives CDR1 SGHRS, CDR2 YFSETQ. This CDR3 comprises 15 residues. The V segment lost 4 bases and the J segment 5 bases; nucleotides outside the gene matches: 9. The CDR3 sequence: CASSRTGTGADEQYF. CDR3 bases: TGCGCCAGCAGCAGGACCGGGACAGGGGCCGACGAGCAGTACTTC.